Listed below are T cell receptor beta chains from one sample, sequenced in a study of beta chain features in type 1 diabetes. The protocol was immunoSEQ multiplex PCR, while the TCRdb copy is restricted to in-frame clones and leaves out a portion. Of around 240,000 clones in the sample, around 68% were seen once. The specimen sequenced was naive CD4+ T cells from blood. The receptors here all came from a man aged 25-45 years in good health. The CDR3 runs from the conserved cysteine through the conserved F or W. Each record gives: V gene, J gene, CDR3 length, D gene, clone size, CDR3 protein, CDR3 DNA. The D gene is left open where the match is weak. Not every row has a clone size; where given, it reads once, few, many or a size class.

v_gene: TRBV25-1
j_gene: TRBJ1-2
len: 12
d_gene: -
abundance: once
CDR3aa: CASSGGLYDYTF
CDR3nt: TGTGCCAGCAGTGGGGGCCTCTATGACTACACCTTC

v_gene: TRBV6-6
j_gene: TRBJ2-1
len: 13
d_gene: TRBD1
abundance: -
CDR3aa: CATSGQGYNEQFF
CDR3nt: TGTGCCACTTCGGGACAGGGCTACAATGAGCAGTTCTTC

v_gene: TRBV9
j_gene: TRBJ2-4
len: 16
d_gene: TRBD2
abundance: -
CDR3aa: CASSPTSGGYKNIQYF
CDR3nt: TGTGCCAGCAGCCCTACTAGCGGGGGGTACAAAAACATTCAGTACTTC

v_gene: TRBV12-5
j_gene: TRBJ2-3
len: 11
d_gene: -
abundance: few
CDR3aa: CASGLTDTQYF
CDR3nt: TGTGCTAGTGGTTTGACCGATACGCAGTATTTT

v_gene: TRBV6-5
j_gene: TRBJ2-3
len: 16
d_gene: TRBD1
abundance: -
CDR3aa: CASSFHWTGGPDTQYF
CDR3nt: TGTGCCAGCAGTTTCCACTGGACAGGGGGCCCAGATACGCAGTATTTT

v_gene: TRBV9
j_gene: TRBJ2-3
len: 16
d_gene: TRBD1
abundance: -
CDR3aa: CASSPHGDRNTDTQYF
CDR3nt: TGTGCCAGCAGCCCTCACGGGGACAGGAACACAGATACGCAGTATTTT

v_gene: TRBV29-1
j_gene: TRBJ2-1
len: 13
d_gene: -
abundance: -
CDR3aa: CSVGRGDYNEQFF
CDR3nt: TGCAGCGTTGGCAGGGGAGACTACAATGAGCAGTTCTTC

v_gene: TRBV30
j_gene: TRBJ2-2
len: 15
d_gene: TRBD1
abundance: -
CDR3aa: CAWSSGTGWTGELFF
CDR3nt: TGTGCCTGGAGTTCCGGGACAGGGTGGACCGGGGAGCTGTTTTTT

v_gene: TRBV6-1
j_gene: TRBJ2-7
len: 15
d_gene: -
abundance: -
CDR3aa: CASSEVGPGPYEQYF
CDR3nt: TGTGCCAGCAGTGAAGTGGGCCCTGGCCCCTACGAGCAGTACTTC

v_gene: TRBV30
j_gene: TRBJ1-2
len: 14
d_gene: -
abundance: -
CDR3aa: CAWSVSRRYYGYTF
CDR3nt: TGTGCCTGGAGTGTCAGCAGGAGGTACTATGGCTACACCTTC

v_gene: TRBV4-3
j_gene: TRBJ2-3
len: 14
d_gene: -
abundance: -
CDR3aa: CASSQEKLADTQYF
CDR3nt: TGCGCCAGCAGCCAAGAAAAACTAGCAGATACGCAGTATTTT

v_gene: TRBV11-2
j_gene: TRBJ2-3
len: 12
d_gene: -
abundance: few
CDR3aa: CASSIVADTQYF
CDR3nt: TGTGCCAGCAGCATCGTGGCAGATACGCAGTATTTT

v_gene: TRBV30
j_gene: TRBJ2-1
len: 13
d_gene: TRBD2
abundance: few
CDR3aa: CAWKLAGGNEQFF
CDR3nt: TGTGCCTGGAAGCTAGCGGGAGGCAATGAGCAGTTCTTC

v_gene: TRBV9
j_gene: TRBJ1-2
len: 15
d_gene: -
abundance: -
CDR3aa: CASSVGPTTNYGYTF
CDR3nt: TGTGCCAGCAGCGTAGGGCCCACTACTAACTATGGCTACACCTTC

v_gene: TRBV2
j_gene: TRBJ2-1
len: 15
d_gene: TRBD1
abundance: few
CDR3aa: CASSRDRGPYNEQFF
CDR3nt: TGTGCCAGCAGTAGGGACAGGGGGCCGTACAATGAGCAGTTCTTC

v_gene: TRBV30
j_gene: TRBJ1-1
len: 13
d_gene: -
abundance: -
CDR3aa: CAWSFGRNTEAFF
CDR3nt: TGTGCCTGGAGCTTTGGTCGGAACACTGAAGCTTTCTTT

v_gene: TRBV5-5
j_gene: TRBJ1-2
len: 13
d_gene: TRBD1
abundance: -
CDR3aa: CASSGTGRYGYTF
CDR3nt: TGTGCCAGCAGCGGGACAGGCCGTTATGGCTACACCTTC

v_gene: TRBV7-2
j_gene: TRBJ2-7
len: 15
d_gene: -
abundance: few
CDR3aa: CASSLGLTSSYEQYF
CDR3nt: TGTGCCAGCAGCTTGGGACTTACAAGCTCCTACGAGCAGTACTTC

v_gene: TRBV15
j_gene: TRBJ1-1
len: 13
d_gene: -
abundance: few
CDR3aa: CATSRDAITEAFF
CDR3nt: TGTGCCACCAGCAGAGATGCGATAACTGAAGCTTTCTTT

v_gene: TRBV30
j_gene: TRBJ2-5
len: 12
d_gene: -
abundance: few
CDR3aa: CAWGRVQETQYF
CDR3nt: TGTGCCTGGGGCAGGGTACAAGAGACCCAGTACTTC

v_gene: TRBV6-1
j_gene: TRBJ2-3
len: 14
d_gene: -
abundance: -
CDR3aa: CASSRAEYTDTQYF
CDR3nt: TGTGCCAGCAGTAGAGCGGAGTACACAGATACGCAGTATTTT

v_gene: TRBV21-1
j_gene: TRBJ2-1
len: 15
d_gene: -
abundance: few
CDR3aa: CASSKHRGRVDEQFF
CDR3nt: TGTGCCAGCAGCAAACATAGGGGGCGCGTAGATGAGCAGTTCTTC

v_gene: TRBV25-1
j_gene: TRBJ2-1
len: 11
d_gene: -
abundance: -
CDR3aa: CASMAVNEQFF
CDR3nt: TGTGCCAGTATGGCAGTCAATGAGCAGTTCTTC

v_gene: TRBV5-4
j_gene: TRBJ2-3
len: 16
d_gene: -
abundance: -
CDR3aa: CASSLAVDASTDTQYF
CDR3nt: TGTGCCAGCAGCTTGGCCGTGGACGCTAGCACAGATACGCAGTATTTT

v_gene: TRBV4-2
j_gene: TRBJ2-1
len: 18
d_gene: TRBD2
abundance: once
CDR3aa: CASSQDLLAGLTYNEQFF
CDR3nt: TGTGCCAGCAGCCAAGACCTTCTAGCGGGGCTGACTTACAATGAGCAGTTCTTC

v_gene: TRBV6-6
j_gene: TRBJ1-2
len: 13
d_gene: -
abundance: -
CDR3aa: CASNLDGSNGYTF
CDR3nt: TGTGCCAGCAACCTGGACGGGAGCAATGGCTACACCTTC

v_gene: TRBV2
j_gene: TRBJ2-3
len: 15
d_gene: TRBD2
abundance: few
CDR3aa: CASSVSGAGKDTQYF
CDR3nt: TGTGCCAGCAGTGTGAGCGGGGCCGGCAAGGATACGCAGTATTTT

v_gene: TRBV10-3
j_gene: TRBJ1-5
len: 15
d_gene: TRBD1
abundance: -
CDR3aa: CAIRFGQGENQPQHF
CDR3nt: TGTGCCATCAGATTCGGACAGGGTGAGAATCAGCCCCAGCATTTT

v_gene: TRBV5-4
j_gene: TRBJ2-3
len: 16
d_gene: TRBD2
abundance: -
CDR3aa: CASSLLSGRGADTQYF
CDR3nt: TGTGCCAGCAGCTTACTTAGCGGGAGGGGGGCAGATACGCAGTATTTT

v_gene: TRBV7-2
j_gene: TRBJ2-1
len: 14
d_gene: TRBD2
abundance: -
CDR3aa: CASTGVAGVYEQFF
CDR3nt: TGTGCCAGCACTGGAGTAGCGGGAGTTTATGAGCAGTTCTTC

v_gene: TRBV30
j_gene: TRBJ2-2
len: 15
d_gene: -
abundance: -
CDR3aa: CAWSVTARGTGELFF
CDR3nt: TGTGCCTGGAGTGTAACCGCCAGGGGAACCGGGGAGCTGTTTTTT

v_gene: TRBV30
j_gene: TRBJ1-1
len: 15
d_gene: -
abundance: -
CDR3aa: CAWRRREGKGTEAFF
CDR3nt: TGTGCCTGGAGGAGGCGTGAGGGGAAGGGCACTGAAGCTTTCTTT

v_gene: TRBV10-2
j_gene: TRBJ2-5
len: 14
d_gene: TRBD2
abundance: -
CDR3aa: CASRIGGRVETQYF
CDR3nt: TGCGCCAGCCGGATTGGCGGGAGAGTTGAGACCCAGTACTTC

v_gene: TRBV30
j_gene: TRBJ2-3
len: 13
d_gene: -
abundance: -
CDR3aa: CAWSKGSTDTQYF
CDR3nt: TGTGCCTGGAGTAAAGGGAGCACAGATACGCAGTATTTT

v_gene: TRBV30
j_gene: TRBJ2-7
len: 11
d_gene: -
abundance: once
CDR3aa: CAWSGTGSHHF
CDR3nt: TGTGCCTGGAGTGGCACAGGGAGCCACCACTTC

v_gene: TRBV5-4
j_gene: TRBJ2-5
len: 13
d_gene: -
abundance: -
CDR3aa: CASRLGVAETQYF
CDR3nt: TGTGCCAGCCGATTAGGGGTTGCAGAGACCCAGTACTTC

v_gene: TRBV30
j_gene: TRBJ1-4
len: 16
d_gene: TRBD1
abundance: -
CDR3aa: CAWSVQGVRTNEKLFF
CDR3nt: TGTGCCTGGAGTGTTCAGGGGGTGAGAACTAATGAAAAACTGTTTTTT

v_gene: TRBV6-4
j_gene: TRBJ1-1
len: 15
d_gene: -
abundance: once
CDR3aa: CASSAPDTSNTEAFF
CDR3nt: TGTGCCAGCAGTGCCCCGGACACTTCGAACACTGAAGCTTTCTTT

v_gene: TRBV29-1
j_gene: TRBJ1-2
len: 12
d_gene: -
abundance: -
CDR3aa: CSVADGNYGYTF
CDR3nt: TGCAGCGTTGCGGACGGTAACTATGGCTACACCTTC

v_gene: TRBV5-6
j_gene: TRBJ2-1
len: 15
d_gene: -
abundance: -
CDR3aa: CASSFRRASYNEQFF
CDR3nt: TGTGCCAGCAGCTTTCGGAGGGCATCCTACAATGAGCAGTTCTTC

v_gene: TRBV19
j_gene: TRBJ2-1
len: 16
d_gene: TRBD1
abundance: -
CDR3aa: CASSVIGTGGVGEQFF
CDR3nt: TGTGCCAGTAGTGTAATAGGGACAGGGGGAGTTGGTGAGCAGTTCTTC

v_gene: TRBV7-9
j_gene: TRBJ2-1
len: 12
d_gene: -
abundance: once
CDR3aa: CASSSTLFEQFF
CDR3nt: TGTGCCAGCAGCTCAACTCTGTTTGAGCAGTTCTTC

v_gene: TRBV30
j_gene: TRBJ2-7
len: 11
d_gene: -
abundance: -
CDR3aa: CASTRGSEQYF
CDR3nt: TGTGCCTCGACAAGGGGCAGCGAGCAGTACTTC

v_gene: TRBV5-1
j_gene: TRBJ2-1
len: 17
d_gene: TRBD2
abundance: -
CDR3aa: CASSPSPVSGRLDEQFF
CDR3nt: TGCGCCAGCAGCCCCTCCCCCGTTAGCGGGAGGTTAGATGAGCAGTTCTTC

v_gene: TRBV7-8
j_gene: TRBJ2-3
len: 14
d_gene: -
abundance: -
CDR3aa: CASKTRLHTDTQYF
CDR3nt: TGTGCCAGCAAGACTCGGCTCCACACAGATACGCAGTATTTT

v_gene: TRBV18
j_gene: TRBJ2-1
len: 14
d_gene: TRBD2
abundance: -
CDR3aa: CASASLAGYNEQFF
CDR3nt: TGTGCCAGCGCTTCACTAGCGGGCTACAATGAGCAGTTCTTC

v_gene: TRBV29-1
j_gene: TRBJ2-2
len: 13
d_gene: -
abundance: few
CDR3aa: CSVDQENTGELFF
CDR3nt: TGCAGCGTTGATCAGGAGAACACCGGGGAGCTGTTTTTT

v_gene: TRBV29-1
j_gene: TRBJ2-7
len: 13
d_gene: -
abundance: few
CDR3aa: CSVDKQGSYEQYF
CDR3nt: TGCAGCGTTGACAAACAGGGCTCCTACGAGCAGTACTTC